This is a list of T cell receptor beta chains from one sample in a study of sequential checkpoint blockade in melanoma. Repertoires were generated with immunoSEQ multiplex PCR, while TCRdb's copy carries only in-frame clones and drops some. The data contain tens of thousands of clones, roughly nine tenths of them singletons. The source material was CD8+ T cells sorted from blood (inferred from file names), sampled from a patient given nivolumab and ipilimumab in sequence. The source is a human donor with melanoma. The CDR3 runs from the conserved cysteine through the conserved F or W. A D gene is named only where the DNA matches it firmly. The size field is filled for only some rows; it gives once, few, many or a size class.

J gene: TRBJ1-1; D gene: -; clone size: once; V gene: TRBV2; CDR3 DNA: TGTGCCAGTGAAGAGGACAGTAACACTGAAGCTTTCTTT; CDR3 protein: CASEEDSNTEAFF
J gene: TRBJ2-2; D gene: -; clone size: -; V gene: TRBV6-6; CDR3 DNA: TGTGCCAGCAGACCACTAGCCGGGGAGCTGTTTTTT; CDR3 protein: CASRPLAGELFF
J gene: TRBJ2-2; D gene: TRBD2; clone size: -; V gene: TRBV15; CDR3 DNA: TGTGCCACCAGCAGAGAACTATGGCGGGAGACGAACACCGGGGAGCTGTTTTTT; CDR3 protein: CATSRELWRETNTGELFF
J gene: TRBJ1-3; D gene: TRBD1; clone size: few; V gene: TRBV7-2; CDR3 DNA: TGTGCCAGCAGCTTAGAGGCCAGGGGGCCTGGAAACACCATATATTTT; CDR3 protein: CASSLEARGPGNTIYF
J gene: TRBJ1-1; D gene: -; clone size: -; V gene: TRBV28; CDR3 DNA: TGTGCCGGGGCTTTTAACATGAACACTGAAGCTTTCTTT; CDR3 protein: CAGAFNMNTEAFF
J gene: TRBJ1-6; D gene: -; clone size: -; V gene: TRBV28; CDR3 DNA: TGTGCCAGCAAAGGGGCGCATAATTCACCCCTCCACTTT; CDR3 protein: CASKGAHNSPLHF
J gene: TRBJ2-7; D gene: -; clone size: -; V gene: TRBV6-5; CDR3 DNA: TGTGCCAGCAGTTACTCAGGAGGCGGCGGTTCCTACGAGCAGTACTTC; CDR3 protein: CASSYSGGGGSYEQYF
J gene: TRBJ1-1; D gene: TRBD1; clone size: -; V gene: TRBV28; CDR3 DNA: TGTGCCAGCAGCGTCGAAGTTACAGGGGCGACTGAAGCTTTCTTT; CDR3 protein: CASSVEVTGATEAFF
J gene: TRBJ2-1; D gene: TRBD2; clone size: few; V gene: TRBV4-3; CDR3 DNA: TGCGCCAGCAGCCAAGACGGACTAGCGAGGAGTGAGCAGTTCTTC; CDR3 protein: CASSQDGLARSEQFF
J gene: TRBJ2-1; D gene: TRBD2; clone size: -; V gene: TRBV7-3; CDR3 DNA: TGTGCCAGCAGCCCCCCCGGGGGTAGCGGGAGGGGAAATGAGCAGTTCTTC; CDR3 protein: CASSPPGGSGRGNEQFF
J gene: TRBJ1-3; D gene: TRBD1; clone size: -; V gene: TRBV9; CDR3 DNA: TGTGCCAGCAGCCCCGGGACAGGGGGTATAGGAAACACCATATATTTT; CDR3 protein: CASSPGTGGIGNTIYF
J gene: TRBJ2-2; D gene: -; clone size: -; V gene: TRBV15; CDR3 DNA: TGTGCCACCTCCGGGACTGTCTCCACCGGGGAGCTGTTTTTT; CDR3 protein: CATSGTVSTGELFF
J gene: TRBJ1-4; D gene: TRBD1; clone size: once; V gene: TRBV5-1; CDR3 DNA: TGCGCCAGCAGATCGGACAGGCTCCTGGAAAAACTGTTTTTT; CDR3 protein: CASRSDRLLEKLFF
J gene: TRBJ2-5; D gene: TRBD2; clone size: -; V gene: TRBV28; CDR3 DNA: TGTGCCAGCAGTTTCTCACTCACTAGCGGGATATCAGAGACCCAGTACTTC; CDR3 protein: CASSFSLTSGISETQYF
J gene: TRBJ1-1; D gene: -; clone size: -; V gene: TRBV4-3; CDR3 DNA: TGCGCCAGCAGCCAGAAAGTGTCGGGTGAAGCTTTCTTT; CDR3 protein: CASSQKVSGEAFF
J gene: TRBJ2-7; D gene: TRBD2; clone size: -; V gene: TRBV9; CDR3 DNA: TGTGCCAGCAGCATTTCTAGCGGGCCGGTCTACGAGCAGTACTTC; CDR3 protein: CASSISSGPVYEQYF
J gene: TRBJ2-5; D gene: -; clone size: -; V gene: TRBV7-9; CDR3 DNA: TGTGCCAGCAGCTTTCCACTGACAGAGCAGTACTTC; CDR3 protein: CASSFPLTEQYF
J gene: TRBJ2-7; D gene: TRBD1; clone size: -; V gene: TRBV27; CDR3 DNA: TGTGCCAGCAGTTTAATCTTGAGCCGGACAGGGCGCGAGCAGTACTTC; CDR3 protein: CASSLILSRTGREQYF
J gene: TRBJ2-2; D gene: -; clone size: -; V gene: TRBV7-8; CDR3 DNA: TGTGCCAGCAGCTCGATCCCGGGGCCCGGGGGCACCGGGGAGCTGTTTTTT; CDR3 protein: CASSSIPGPGGTGELFF
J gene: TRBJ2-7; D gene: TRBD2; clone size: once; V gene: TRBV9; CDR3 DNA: TGTGCCAGCAGCGTAGGGTCGGCTAGCGGGCGCTACGAGCAGTACTTC; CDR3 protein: CASSVGSASGRYEQYF
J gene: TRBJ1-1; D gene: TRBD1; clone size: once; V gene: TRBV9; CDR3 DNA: TGTGCCAGCAGCCCCAGGGGGTTGGGGCCAAACACTGAAGCTTTCTTT; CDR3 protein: CASSPRGLGPNTEAFF